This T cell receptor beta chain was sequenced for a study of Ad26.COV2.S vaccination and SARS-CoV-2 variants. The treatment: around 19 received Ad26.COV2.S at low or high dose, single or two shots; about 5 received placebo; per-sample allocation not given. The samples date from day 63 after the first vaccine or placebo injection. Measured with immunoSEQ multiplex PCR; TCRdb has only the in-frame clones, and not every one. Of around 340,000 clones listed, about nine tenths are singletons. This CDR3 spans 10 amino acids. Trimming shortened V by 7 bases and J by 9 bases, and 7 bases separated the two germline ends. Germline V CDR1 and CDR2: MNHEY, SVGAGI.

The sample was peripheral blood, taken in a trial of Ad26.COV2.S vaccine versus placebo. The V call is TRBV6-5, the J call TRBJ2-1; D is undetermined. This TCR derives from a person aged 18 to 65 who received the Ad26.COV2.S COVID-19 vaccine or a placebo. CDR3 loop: CASIGSEQFF. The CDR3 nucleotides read TGTGCCAGCATAGGAAGTGAGCAGTTCTTC.